The subject of this entry is one TCR beta chain. Germline and junction disagree at one end, which may indicate a read error. The library was built from about 400 ng RNA with molecular barcoded adaptors for alpha/delta and beta/gamma chains. A single record per CDR3 protein comes from TCRdb applying MiXCR to the reads. The repertoire consists of 120,000 or so distinct CDR3 sequences, with over 10% occurring once and the leading ten covering approximately 11%. These data are taken from a study of read filtering for tumor transcriptome and immune sequencing. The germline gives CDR1 MGHDK, CDR2 SYGVNS. The CDR3 sequence is 13 residues long.

The sequence came from a donor over 35 with multiple myeloma. The rearrangement links TRBV25-1 to TRBJ1-1; D might be TRBD1 (5 bases). The sample was a population of CD138-negative cells sorted from bone marrow. Written as DNA, the CDR3 is TGTGCCAGCAGTGAACGGGGGAACACTGAAGCTTCCTTT. It is translated as CASSERGNTEASF.